The clone carrying this T cell receptor (beta chain) was seen at least ten times. No antigen is known for it. These data originate in a study of identical twins. Points from the study as a whole: It was possible that invariant MAIT and iNKT cells partly confounded the zero-insertion analyses. Twin sharing of out-of-frame TCR alpha was underestimated by models in monozygotic pairs. Within cord blood, abundant beta clonotypes carried fewer insertions, but memory repertoires showed no such trend.

From germline, CDR1 is ENHRY and CDR2 SYGVKD. The V end lost 0 bases, the J end lost 1 base, and 9 bases lay between the germline ends. The CDR3 is 15 residues long. A template switching step contributed a universal primer site, while unique molecular identifiers were present in the cDNA. TCRdb redid the calling of the 5' RACE reads with MiXCR, one entry per CDR3 protein. The table has 1.5 million to 2 million distinct CDR3 sequences, more than 30% seen once. The source material was cord blood. The rearrangement links TRBV10-3 to TRBJ1-2; D possibly corresponds to TRBD1 (5 bases). The receptor comes from a newborn girl in good health. Here the CDR3 DNA reads TGTGCCATCAGTGAGTCGCAGGGCTTTAACTATGGCTACACCTTC. Translating it yields CAISESQGFNYGYTF.